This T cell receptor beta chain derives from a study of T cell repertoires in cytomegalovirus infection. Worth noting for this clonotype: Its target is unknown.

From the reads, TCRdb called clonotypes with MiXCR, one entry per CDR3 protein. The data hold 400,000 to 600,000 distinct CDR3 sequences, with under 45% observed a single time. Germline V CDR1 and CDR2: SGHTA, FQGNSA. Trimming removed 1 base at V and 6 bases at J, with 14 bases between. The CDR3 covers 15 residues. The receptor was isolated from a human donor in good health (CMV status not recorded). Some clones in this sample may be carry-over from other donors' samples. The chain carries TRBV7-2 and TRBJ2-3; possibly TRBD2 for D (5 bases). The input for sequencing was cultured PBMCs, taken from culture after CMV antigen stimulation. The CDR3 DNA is TGTGCCAGCAGCTTAGGTGGGAGCACCGGGGATACGCAGTATTTT. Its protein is CASSLGGSTGDTQYF.